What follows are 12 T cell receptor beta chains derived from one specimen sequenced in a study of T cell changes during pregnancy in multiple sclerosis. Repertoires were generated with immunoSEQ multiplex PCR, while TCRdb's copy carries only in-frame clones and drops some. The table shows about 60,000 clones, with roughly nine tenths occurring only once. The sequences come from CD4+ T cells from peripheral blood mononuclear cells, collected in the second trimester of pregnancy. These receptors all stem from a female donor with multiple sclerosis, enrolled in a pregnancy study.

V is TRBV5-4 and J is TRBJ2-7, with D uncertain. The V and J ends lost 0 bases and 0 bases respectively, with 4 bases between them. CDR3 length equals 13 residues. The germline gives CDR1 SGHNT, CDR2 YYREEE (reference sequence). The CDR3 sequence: CASSLEHSYEQYF. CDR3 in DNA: TGTGCCAGCAGCTTGGAGCACTCCTACGAGCAGTACTTC.

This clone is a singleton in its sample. The chain's CDR3 is CASSLLRGQKQYF. The CDR3 DNA is TGTGCCAGCAGCTTACTCAGGGGGCAGAAGCAGTATTTT. This chain joins TRBV7-9 and TRBJ2-3; TRBD1 agrees at 8 bases. V lost 2 bases and J lost 11; bases outside the gene matches: 6. The germline V gene has CDR1 SEHNR and CDR2 FQNEAQ (reference sequence). CDR3 length equals 13 residues.

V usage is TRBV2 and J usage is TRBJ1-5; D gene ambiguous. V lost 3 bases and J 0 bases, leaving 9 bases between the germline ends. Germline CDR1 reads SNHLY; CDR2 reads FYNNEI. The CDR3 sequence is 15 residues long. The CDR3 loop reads CASSDNRNSNQPQHF. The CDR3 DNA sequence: TGTGCCAGCAGTGATAATAGAAATAGCAATCAGCCCCAGCATTTT.

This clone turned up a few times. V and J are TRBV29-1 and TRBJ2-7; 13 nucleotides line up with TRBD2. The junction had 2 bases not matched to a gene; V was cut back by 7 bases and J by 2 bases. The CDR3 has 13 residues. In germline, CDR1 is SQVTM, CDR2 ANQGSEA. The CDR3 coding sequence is TGCAGCGCAGGACTAGCGGGAGCCTACGAGCAGTACTTC. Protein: CSAGLAGAYEQYF.

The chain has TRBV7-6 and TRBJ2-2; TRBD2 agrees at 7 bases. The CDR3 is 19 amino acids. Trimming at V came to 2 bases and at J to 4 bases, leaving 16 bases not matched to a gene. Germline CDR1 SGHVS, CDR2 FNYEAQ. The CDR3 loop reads CASSLWVVAGVLGTGELFF. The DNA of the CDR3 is TGTGCCAGCAGCTTATGGGTGGTAGCGGGCGTCCTGGGCACCGGGGAGCTGTTTTTT.

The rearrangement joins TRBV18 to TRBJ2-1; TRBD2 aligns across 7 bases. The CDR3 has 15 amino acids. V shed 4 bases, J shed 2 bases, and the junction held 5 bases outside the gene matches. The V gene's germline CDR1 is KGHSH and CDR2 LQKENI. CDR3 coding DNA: TGTGCCAGCTCACGGGCGGGAGAGGCCTACAATGAGCAGTTCTTC. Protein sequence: CASSRAGEAYNEQFF.

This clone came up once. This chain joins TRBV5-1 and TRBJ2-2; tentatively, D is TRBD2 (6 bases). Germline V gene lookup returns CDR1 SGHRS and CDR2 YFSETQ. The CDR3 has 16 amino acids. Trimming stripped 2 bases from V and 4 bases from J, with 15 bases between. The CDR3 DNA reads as TGCGCCAGCAGCTTAGAGGCCGGGAGAAGCACCGGGGAGCTGTTTTTT. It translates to CASSLEAGRSTGELFF. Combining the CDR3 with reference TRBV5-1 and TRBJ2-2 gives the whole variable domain KAGVTQTPRYLIKTRGQQVTLSCSPISGHRSVSWYQQTPGQGLQFLFEYFSETQRNKGNFPGRFSGRQFSNSRSEMNVSTLELGDSALYLCASSLEAGRSTGELFFGEGSRLTVL.

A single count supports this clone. CDR3 DNA: TGTGCCAGCAGTGAAGTACGGACAGCCTCTGGAAACACCATATATTTT. This translates into CASSEVRTASGNTIYF. The chain uses TRBV2 and TRBJ1-3; tentatively, D is TRBD1 (6 bases). Germline loops: CDR1 SNHLY, CDR2 FYNNEI. There are 16 residues in the CDR3. Trimming removed 1 base at V and 0 bases at J, with 10 bases between.

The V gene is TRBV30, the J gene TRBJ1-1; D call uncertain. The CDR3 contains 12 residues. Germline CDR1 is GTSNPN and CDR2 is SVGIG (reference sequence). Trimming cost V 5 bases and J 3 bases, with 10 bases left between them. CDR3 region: CAWADLYTEAFF. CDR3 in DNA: TGTGCCTGGGCGGACTTATACACTGAAGCTTTCTTT.

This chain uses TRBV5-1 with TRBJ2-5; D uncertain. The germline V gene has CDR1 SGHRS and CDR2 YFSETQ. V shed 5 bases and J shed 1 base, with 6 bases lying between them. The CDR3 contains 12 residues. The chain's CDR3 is CASRNSQETQYF. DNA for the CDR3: TGCGCCAGCAGAAACAGCCAAGAGACCCAGTACTTC.

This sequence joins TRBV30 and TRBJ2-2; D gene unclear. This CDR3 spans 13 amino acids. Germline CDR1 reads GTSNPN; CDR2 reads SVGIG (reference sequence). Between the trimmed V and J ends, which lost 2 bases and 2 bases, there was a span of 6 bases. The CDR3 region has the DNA TGTGCCTGGAGTCCCTACAACACCGGGGAGCTGTTTTTT. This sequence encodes CAWSPYNTGELFF.

This CDR3 is CAISESVGTLADTEAFF. The CDR3 DNA follows: TGTGCCATCAGTGAGTCGGTCGGGACACTGGCTGACACTGAAGCTTTCTTT. The chain combines TRBV10-3 with TRBJ1-1; weak D call: TRBD1 (6 bases). V was clipped by 0 bases and J by 3 bases, with 17 bases between them. The length of the CDR3 is 17 residues. The V gene's germline CDR1 is ENHRY and CDR2 SYGVKD.